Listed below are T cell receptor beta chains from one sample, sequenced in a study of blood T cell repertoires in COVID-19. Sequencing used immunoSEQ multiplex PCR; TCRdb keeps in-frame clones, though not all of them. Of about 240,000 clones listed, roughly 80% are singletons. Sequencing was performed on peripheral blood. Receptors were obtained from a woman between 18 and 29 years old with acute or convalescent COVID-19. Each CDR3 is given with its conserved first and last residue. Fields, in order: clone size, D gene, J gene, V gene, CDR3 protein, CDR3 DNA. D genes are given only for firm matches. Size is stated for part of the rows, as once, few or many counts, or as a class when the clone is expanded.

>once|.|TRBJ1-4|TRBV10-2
CASFGGNEKLFF
TGCGCCAGCTTCGGGGGTAATGAAAAACTGTTTTTT
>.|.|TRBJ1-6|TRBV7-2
CASSLVGHHRDSPLHF
TGTGCCAGCAGCTTAGTCGGTCACCACAGAGATTCACCCCTCCACTTT
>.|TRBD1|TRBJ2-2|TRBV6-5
CASITWTGTGELFF
TGTGCCAGCATAACTTGGACAGGCACCGGGGAGCTGTTTTTT
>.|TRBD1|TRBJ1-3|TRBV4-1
CASSQPPTGQADGNTIYF
TGCGCCAGCAGCCAACCGCCCACCGGACAGGCAGATGGAAACACCATATATTTT
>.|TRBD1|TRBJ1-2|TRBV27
CASSTGPSLGYTF
TGTGCCAGCTCGACAGGGCCAAGTCTTGGCTACACCTTC
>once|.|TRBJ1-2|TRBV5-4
CASSSGQITGIYGYTF
TGTGCCAGCAGCTCGGGCCAAATCACAGGGATCTATGGCTACACCTTC
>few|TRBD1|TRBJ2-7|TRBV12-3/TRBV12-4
CASSPGQGYEQYF
TGTGCCAGCAGTCCGGGACAGGGCTACGAGCAGTACTTC
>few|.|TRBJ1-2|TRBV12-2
CASRSGFRGNYGYTF
TGTGCAAGTCGCTCCGGTTTCAGGGGAAACTATGGCTACACCTTC
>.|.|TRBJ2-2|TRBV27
CALSQGNTGELFF
TGTGCCCTATCGCAGGGGAACACCGGGGAGCTGTTTTTT
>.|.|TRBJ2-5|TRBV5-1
CARSLGRAGGFFNQETQYF
TGCGCCCGCAGCTTGGGACGGGCAGGGGGGTTTTTCAACCAAGAGACCCAGTACTTC
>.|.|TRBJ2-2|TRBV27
CASSLSRNTGELFF
TGTGCCAGCAGTTTATCTCGGAACACCGGGGAGCTGTTTTTT
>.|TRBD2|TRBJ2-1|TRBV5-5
CASSLGTSGADEQFF
TGTGCCAGCAGCTTGGGGACTAGCGGCGCCGATGAGCAGTTCTTC
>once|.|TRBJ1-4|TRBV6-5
CASSFSGDGTNEKLFF
TGTGCCAGCAGTTTTTCAGGGGATGGAACTAATGAAAAACTGTTTTTT
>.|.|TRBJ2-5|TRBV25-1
CASSSTGNQETQYF
TGTGCCAGCAGCTCTACAGGGAACCAAGAGACCCAGTACTTC
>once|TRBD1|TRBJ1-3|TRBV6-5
CASSYSDRDGNTIYF
TGTGCCAGCAGTTACTCCGACAGGGACGGAAACACCATATATTTT
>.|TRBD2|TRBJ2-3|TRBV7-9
CASSIWWGGWTDTQYF
TGTGCCAGCAGCATATGGTGGGGGGGATGGACAGATACGCAGTATTTT
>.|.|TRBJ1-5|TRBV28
CASRRTASPLPNQPQHF
TGTGCCAGCAGGAGGACTGCGAGCCCCTTACCGAATCAGCCCCAGCATTTT
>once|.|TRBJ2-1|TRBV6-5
CASSPQKYNEQFF
TGTGCCAGCAGTCCACAAAAATACAATGAGCAGTTCTTC
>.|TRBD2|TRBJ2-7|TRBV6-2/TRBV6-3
CASSALAGASYEQYF
TGTGCCAGCAGTGCCCTAGCGGGAGCTTCCTACGAGCAGTACTTC
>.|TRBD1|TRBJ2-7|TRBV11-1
CASSPRDRVYEQYF
TGTGCCAGCAGCCCTCGGGACAGGGTCTACGAGCAGTACTTC
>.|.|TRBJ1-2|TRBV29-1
CSVESGSVYGYTF
TGCAGCGTTGAATCGGGTAGTGTCTATGGCTACACCTTC